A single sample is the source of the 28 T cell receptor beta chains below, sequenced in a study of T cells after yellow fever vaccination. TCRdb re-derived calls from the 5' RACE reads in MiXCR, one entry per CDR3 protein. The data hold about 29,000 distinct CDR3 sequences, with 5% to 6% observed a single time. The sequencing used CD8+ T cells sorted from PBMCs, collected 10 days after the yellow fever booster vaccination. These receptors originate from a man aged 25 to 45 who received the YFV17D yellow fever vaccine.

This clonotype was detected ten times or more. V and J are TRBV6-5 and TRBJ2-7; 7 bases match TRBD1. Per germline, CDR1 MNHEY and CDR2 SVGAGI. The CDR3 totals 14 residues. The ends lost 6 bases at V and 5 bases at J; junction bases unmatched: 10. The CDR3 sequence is CASRRMTGFDEQYF. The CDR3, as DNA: TGTGCCAGCAGGCGCATGACAGGGTTCGACGAGCAGTACTTC.

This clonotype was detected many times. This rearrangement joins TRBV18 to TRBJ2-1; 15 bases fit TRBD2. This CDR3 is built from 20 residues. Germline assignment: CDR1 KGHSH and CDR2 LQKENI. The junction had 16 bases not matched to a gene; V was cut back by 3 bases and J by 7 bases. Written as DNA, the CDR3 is TGTGCCAGCTCACCCTTCACGGGACTAGCGGGAGGATTGGCGAGGAATGAGCAGTTCTTC. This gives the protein CASSPFTGLAGGLARNEQFF.

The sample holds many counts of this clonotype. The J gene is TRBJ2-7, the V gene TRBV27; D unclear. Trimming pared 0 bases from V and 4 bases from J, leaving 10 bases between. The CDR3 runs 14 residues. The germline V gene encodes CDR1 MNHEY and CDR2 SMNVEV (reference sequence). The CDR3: CASSLSADSYEQYF. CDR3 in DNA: TGTGCCAGCAGTTTATCGGCGGATAGTTACGAGCAGTACTTC.

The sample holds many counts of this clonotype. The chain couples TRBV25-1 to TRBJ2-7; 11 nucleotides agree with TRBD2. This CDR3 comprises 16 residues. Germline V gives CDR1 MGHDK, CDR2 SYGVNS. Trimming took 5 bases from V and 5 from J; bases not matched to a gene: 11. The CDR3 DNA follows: TGTGCCAGCAGTTCCCCTGCTTCACTAGCGGGAGACGAGCAGTACTTC. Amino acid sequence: CASSSPASLAGDEQYF.

CDR3 in amino acids: CASRPGSLHNEQFF. CDR3 nucleotides: TGTGCCAGCAGACCCGGGAGTCTACACAATGAGCAGTTCTTC. This chain links TRBV12-3 or TRBV12-4 with TRBJ2-1; maybe TRBD2 (6 bases). This CDR3 spans 14 amino acids. V lost 6 bases and J lost 5, with 14 bases in between.

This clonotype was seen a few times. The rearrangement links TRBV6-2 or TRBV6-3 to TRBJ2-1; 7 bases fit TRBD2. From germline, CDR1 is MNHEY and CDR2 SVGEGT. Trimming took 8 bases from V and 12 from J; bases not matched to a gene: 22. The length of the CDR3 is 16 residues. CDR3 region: CASGLGPSGPHTRQFF. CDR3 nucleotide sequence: TGTGCCAGCGGATTGGGGCCTAGCGGACCCCACACACGGCAGTTCTTC.

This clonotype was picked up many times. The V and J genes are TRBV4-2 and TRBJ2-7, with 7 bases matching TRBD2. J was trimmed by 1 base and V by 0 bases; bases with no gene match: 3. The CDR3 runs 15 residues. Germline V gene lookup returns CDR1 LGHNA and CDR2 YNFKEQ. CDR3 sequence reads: CASSQEEGGSYEQYF. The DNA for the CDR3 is TGTGCCAGCAGCCAAGAGGAGGGAGGGTCCTACGAGCAGTACTTC.

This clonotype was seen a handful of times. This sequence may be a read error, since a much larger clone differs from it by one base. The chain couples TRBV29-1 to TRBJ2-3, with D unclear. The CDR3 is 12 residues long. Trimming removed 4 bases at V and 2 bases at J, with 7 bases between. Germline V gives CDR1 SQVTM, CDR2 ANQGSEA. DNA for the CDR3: TGCAGCGTTGTAGGCTTCACAGATACGCAGTATTTT. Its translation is CSVVGFTDTQYF.

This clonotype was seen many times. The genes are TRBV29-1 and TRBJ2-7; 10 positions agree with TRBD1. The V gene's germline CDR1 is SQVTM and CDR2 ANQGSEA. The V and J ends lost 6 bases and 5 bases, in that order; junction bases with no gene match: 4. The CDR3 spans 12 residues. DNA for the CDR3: TGCAGCGTGAGAGGACAGGGGGACGAGCAGTACTTC. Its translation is CSVRGQGDEQYF.

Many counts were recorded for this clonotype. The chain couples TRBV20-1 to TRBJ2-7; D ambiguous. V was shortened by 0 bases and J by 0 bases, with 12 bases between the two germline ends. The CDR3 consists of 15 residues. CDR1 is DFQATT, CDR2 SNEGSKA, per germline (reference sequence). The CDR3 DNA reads TGCAGTGCTAGAGATCCGGAAGGAGTCTCCTACGAGCAGTACTTC. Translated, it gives CSARDPEGVSYEQYF.

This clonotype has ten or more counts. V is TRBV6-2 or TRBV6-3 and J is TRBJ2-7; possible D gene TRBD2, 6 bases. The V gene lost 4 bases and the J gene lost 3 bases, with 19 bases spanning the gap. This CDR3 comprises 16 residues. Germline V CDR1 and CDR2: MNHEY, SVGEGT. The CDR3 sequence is CASSFGRGGMFYEQYF. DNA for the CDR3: TGTGCCAGCAGTTTCGGACGGGGCGGGATGTTCTACGAGCAGTACTTC.

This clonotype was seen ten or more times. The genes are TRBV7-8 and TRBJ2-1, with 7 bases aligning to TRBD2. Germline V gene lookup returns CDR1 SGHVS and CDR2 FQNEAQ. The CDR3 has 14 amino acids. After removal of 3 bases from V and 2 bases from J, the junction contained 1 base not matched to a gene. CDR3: CASSLGLTYNEQFF. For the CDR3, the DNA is TGTGCCAGCAGCTTGGGACTAACCTACAATGAGCAGTTCTTC.

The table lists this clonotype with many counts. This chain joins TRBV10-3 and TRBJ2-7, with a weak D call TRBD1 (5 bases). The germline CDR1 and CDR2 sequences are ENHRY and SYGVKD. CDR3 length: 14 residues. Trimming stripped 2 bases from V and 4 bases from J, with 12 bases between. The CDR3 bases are TGTGCCATCAGTGAGACCCAGGGATTTTACGAGCAGTACTTC. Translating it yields CAISETQGFYEQYF.

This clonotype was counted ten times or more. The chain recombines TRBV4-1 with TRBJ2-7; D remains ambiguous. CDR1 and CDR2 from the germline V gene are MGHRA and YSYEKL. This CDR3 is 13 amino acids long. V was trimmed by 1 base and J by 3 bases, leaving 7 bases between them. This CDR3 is CASSQGLHYEQYF. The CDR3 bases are TGCGCCAGCAGCCAAGGCCTCCACTACGAGCAGTACTTC.

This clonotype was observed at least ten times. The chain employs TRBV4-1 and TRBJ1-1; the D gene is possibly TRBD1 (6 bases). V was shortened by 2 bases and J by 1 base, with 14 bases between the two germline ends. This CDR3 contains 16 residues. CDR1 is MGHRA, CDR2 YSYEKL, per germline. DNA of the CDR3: TGCGCCAGCAGCCAAACTTCCGGGACAAAGAACACTGAAGCTTTCTTT. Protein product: CASSQTSGTKNTEAFF.

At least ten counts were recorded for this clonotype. CDR3 sequence reads: CSFSTGSYNEQFF. The CDR3 coding sequence is TGCAGCTTCTCGACAGGCTCCTACAATGAGCAGTTCTTC. This sequence joins TRBV29-1 and TRBJ2-1; perhaps TRBD1 as D (6 bases). This CDR3 contains 13 residues. Per the germline V gene, CDR1 is SQVTM and CDR2 is ANQGSEA. With 8 bases removed from V and 0 bases from J, the gap between germline ends came to 11 bases.

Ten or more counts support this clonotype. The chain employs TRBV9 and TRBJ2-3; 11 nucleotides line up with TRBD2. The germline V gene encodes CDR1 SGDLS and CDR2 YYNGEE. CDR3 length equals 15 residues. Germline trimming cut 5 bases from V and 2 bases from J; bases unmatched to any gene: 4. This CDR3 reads CASRRTSGFTDTQYF. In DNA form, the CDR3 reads TGTGCCAGCAGAAGGACTAGCGGGTTCACAGATACGCAGTATTTT.

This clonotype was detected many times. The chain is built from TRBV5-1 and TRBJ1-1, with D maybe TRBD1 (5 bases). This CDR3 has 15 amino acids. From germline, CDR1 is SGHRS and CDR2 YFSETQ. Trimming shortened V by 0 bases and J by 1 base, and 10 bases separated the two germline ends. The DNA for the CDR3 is TGCGCCAGCAGCTTGGGAGGGGACGGGAACACTGAAGCTTTCTTT. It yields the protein CASSLGGDGNTEAFF.

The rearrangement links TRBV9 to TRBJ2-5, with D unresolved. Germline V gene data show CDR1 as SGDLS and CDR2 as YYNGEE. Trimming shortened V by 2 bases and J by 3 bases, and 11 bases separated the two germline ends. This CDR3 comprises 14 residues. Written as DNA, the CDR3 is TGTGCCAGCAGCGTGGGCTCACTGGAAGAGACCCAGTACTTC. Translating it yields CASSVGSLEETQYF.

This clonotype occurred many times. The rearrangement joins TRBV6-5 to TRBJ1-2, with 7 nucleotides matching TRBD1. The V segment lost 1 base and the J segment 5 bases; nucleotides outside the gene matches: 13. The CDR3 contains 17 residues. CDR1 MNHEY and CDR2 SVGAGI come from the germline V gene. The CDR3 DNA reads TGTGCCAGCAGTTACTGGACAGGCGAGGACAGCGGTTATGGCTACACCTTC. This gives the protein CASSYWTGEDSGYGYTF.

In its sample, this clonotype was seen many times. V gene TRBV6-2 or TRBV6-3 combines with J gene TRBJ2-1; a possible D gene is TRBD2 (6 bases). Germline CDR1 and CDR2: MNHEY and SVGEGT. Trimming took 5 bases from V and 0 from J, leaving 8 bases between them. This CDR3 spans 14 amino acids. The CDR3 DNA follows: TGTGCCAGCAGTGTACTAGCCTCCTACAATGAGCAGTTCTTC. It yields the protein CASSVLASYNEQFF.

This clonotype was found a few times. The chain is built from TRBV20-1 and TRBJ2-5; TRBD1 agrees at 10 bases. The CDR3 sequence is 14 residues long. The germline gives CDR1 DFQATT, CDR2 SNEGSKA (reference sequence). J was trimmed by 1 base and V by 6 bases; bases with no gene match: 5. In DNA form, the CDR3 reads TGCAGTGCCTGGGACAGGGGCCCCCAAGAGACCCAGTACTTC. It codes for CSAWDRGPQETQYF.

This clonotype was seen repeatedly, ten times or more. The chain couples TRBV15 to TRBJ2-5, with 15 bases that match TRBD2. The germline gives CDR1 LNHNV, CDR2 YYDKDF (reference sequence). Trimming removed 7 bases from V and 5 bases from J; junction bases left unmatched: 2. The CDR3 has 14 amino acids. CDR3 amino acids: CATNGLAGGETQYF. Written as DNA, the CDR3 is TGTGCCACCAACGGACTAGCGGGAGGGGAGACCCAGTACTTC.

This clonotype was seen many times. CDR3 nucleotides: TGCGCCAGCAGCTTGGGAGCGGGCGAGCAGTACTTC. This encodes CASSLGAGEQYF. The genes are TRBV5-1 and TRBJ2-7; tentatively, D is TRBD2 (6 bases). Trimming left V 0 bases short and J 6 bases short, with 7 bases between. CDR3 length: 12 residues. The V gene's germline CDR1 is SGHRS and CDR2 YFSETQ. Variable domain in full (rest from reference TRBV5-1 and TRBJ2-7): KAGVTQTPRYLIKTRGQQVTLSCSPISGHRSVSWYQQTPGQGLQFLFEYFSETQRNKGNFPGRFSGRQFSNSRSEMNVSTLELGDSALYLCASSLGAGEQYFGPGTRLTVT.

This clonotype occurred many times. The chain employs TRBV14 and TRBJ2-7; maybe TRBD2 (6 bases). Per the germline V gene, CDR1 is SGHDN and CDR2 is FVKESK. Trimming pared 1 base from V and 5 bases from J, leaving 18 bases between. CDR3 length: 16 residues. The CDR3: CASSQGVAAGPHEQYF. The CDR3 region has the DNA TGTGCCAGCAGCCAAGGCGTAGCGGCAGGCCCTCACGAGCAGTACTTC.

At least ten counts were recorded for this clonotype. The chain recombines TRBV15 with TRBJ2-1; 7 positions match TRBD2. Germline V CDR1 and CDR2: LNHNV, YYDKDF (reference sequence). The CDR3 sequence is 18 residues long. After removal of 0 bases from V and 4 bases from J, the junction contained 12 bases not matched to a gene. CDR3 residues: CATSRESRGSISYNEQFF. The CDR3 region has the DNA TGTGCCACCAGCAGAGAATCGCGCGGGAGTATTAGTTACAATGAGCAGTTCTTC.

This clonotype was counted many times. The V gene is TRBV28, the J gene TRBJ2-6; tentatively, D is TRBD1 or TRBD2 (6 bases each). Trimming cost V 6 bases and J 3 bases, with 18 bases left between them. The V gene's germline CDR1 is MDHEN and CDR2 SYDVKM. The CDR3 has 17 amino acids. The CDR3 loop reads CASRAPEEGGGANVLTF. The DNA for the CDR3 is TGTGCCAGCAGGGCCCCGGAGGAGGGGGGTGGGGCCAACGTCCTGACTTTC.

CDR3 sequence: CASSSGGGTTDTQYF. For the CDR3, the DNA is TGTGCCAGCAGCTCCGGAGGCGGGACCACAGATACGCAGTATTTT. The chain joins TRBV7-8 to TRBJ2-3, with D possibly matching TRBD2 (6 bases). The germline gives CDR1 SGHVS, CDR2 FQNEAQ. The CDR3 is 15 residues long. V dropped 4 bases and J dropped 2 bases, with 13 bases sitting between them.